A selection of T cell receptor beta chains follows, all from one sample in a study of blood T cell repertoires in COVID-19. The assay was immunoSEQ multiplex PCR, and TCRdb's table has in-frame clones only and misses some. The sample holds roughly 230,000 clones, 80% to 90% seen once. Sequenced input: peripheral blood. The source of these receptors is a man aged 40-49 years with acute or convalescent COVID-19. The CDR3 runs from the conserved cysteine through the conserved F or W. Each record gives: CDR3 DNA, CDR3 protein, clone size, D gene, V gene, J gene. A D gene is named only where the DNA matches it firmly. Clone sizes are given selectively: once, few, many, or a class where the clone is expanded.

cdr3_nt: TGTGCCAGCAGCCAAGAATCCTCCGTGAGCTCACCCCTCCACTTT
cdr3_aa: CASSQESSVSSPLHF
clone_size: .
d_call: .
v_call: TRBV3-1/TRBV3-2
j_call: TRBJ1-6

cdr3_nt: TGTGCCAGCAGCCAAGGAGGGGGCTTGGGCGAGCAGTACTTC
cdr3_aa: CASSQGGGLGEQYF
clone_size: .
d_call: TRBD1
v_call: TRBV3-1/TRBV3-2
j_call: TRBJ2-7

cdr3_nt: TGTGCCAGCAGCTTGGTACACTCACCCCTCCACTTT
cdr3_aa: CASSLVHSPLHF
clone_size: few
d_call: .
v_call: TRBV5-6
j_call: TRBJ1-6

cdr3_nt: TGTGCCAGCAGCCCTAGCGGAGCCTACAATGAGCAGTTCTTC
cdr3_aa: CASSPSGAYNEQFF
clone_size: .
d_call: TRBD2
v_call: TRBV3-1/TRBV3-2
j_call: TRBJ2-1

cdr3_nt: TGTGCCAGCAGCCTAGGGGGCCCCTCGAATTCACCCCTCCACTTT
cdr3_aa: CASSLGGPSNSPLHF
clone_size: .
d_call: TRBD1
v_call: TRBV7-2
j_call: TRBJ1-6

cdr3_nt: TGTGCCAGCAGCCCCAACAGGGGGCCGGTTGAAGCTTTCTTT
cdr3_aa: CASSPNRGPVEAFF
clone_size: few
d_call: TRBD1
v_call: TRBV3-1/TRBV3-2
j_call: TRBJ1-1

cdr3_nt: TGCGCCAGCAGCTTGGGTGGACTAGCGGGGACTATTCAGTACTTC
cdr3_aa: CASSLGGLAGTIQYF
clone_size: .
d_call: TRBD2
v_call: TRBV5-1
j_call: TRBJ2-4

cdr3_nt: TGTGCCAGCAGCTCAATGACTGCCCAGAATGAGCAGTTCTTC
cdr3_aa: CASSSMTAQNEQFF
clone_size: .
d_call: .
v_call: TRBV7-2
j_call: TRBJ2-1

cdr3_nt: TGTGCCAGCAGCGACCCCGGGGGGGCGGTTGGCGATGAGCAGTTCTTC
cdr3_aa: CASSDPGGAVGDEQFF
clone_size: .
d_call: TRBD2
v_call: TRBV28
j_call: TRBJ2-1

cdr3_nt: TGTGCCATCAGGGGGGGGGTTGGCTACGAGCAGTACTTC
cdr3_aa: CAIRGGVGYEQYF
clone_size: once
d_call: TRBD2
v_call: TRBV10-3
j_call: TRBJ2-7

cdr3_nt: TGCGCCAGCAGCTCGGGACTCAATGGCTACACCTTC
cdr3_aa: CASSSGLNGYTF
clone_size: few
d_call: .
v_call: TRBV5-1
j_call: TRBJ1-2

cdr3_nt: TGTGCCAGCAGTTACTCGGCACAGGGCTATGGCTACACCTTC
cdr3_aa: CASSYSAQGYGYTF
clone_size: .
d_call: .
v_call: TRBV6-5
j_call: TRBJ1-2

cdr3_nt: TGTGCCAGCAGCTTTTTGACGGACAGAGGAGATGGCTACACCTTC
cdr3_aa: CASSFLTDRGDGYTF
clone_size: .
d_call: .
v_call: TRBV7-2
j_call: TRBJ1-2

cdr3_nt: TGCGCCAGCAGCGTGGGACTTTCCTACAATGAGCAGTTCTTC
cdr3_aa: CASSVGLSYNEQFF
clone_size: .
d_call: .
v_call: TRBV5-1
j_call: TRBJ2-1

cdr3_nt: TGTGCCAGCAGCGTAGGGACAGACAATCAGCCCCAGCATTTT
cdr3_aa: CASSVGTDNQPQHF
clone_size: few
d_call: .
v_call: TRBV9
j_call: TRBJ1-5

cdr3_nt: TGTGCCAGCAGCTTAGTCGTGTACGAGCAGTACTTC
cdr3_aa: CASSLVVYEQYF
clone_size: .
d_call: .
v_call: TRBV7-8
j_call: TRBJ2-7

cdr3_nt: TGTGCCAGTAGTAACTCGGAGGGCAACGAGCAGTACTTC
cdr3_aa: CASSNSEGNEQYF
clone_size: .
d_call: .
v_call: TRBV19
j_call: TRBJ2-7

cdr3_nt: TGTGCCAGCAGCCAGGGCGGACTCATGGACACCATATATTTT
cdr3_aa: CASSQGGLMDTIYF
clone_size: .
d_call: .
v_call: TRBV4-2
j_call: TRBJ1-3

cdr3_nt: TGTGCCAGCAGCTTAGGTCCCAGCTCCTATAATTCACCCCTCCACTTT
cdr3_aa: CASSLGPSSYNSPLHF
clone_size: .
d_call: .
v_call: TRBV7-6
j_call: TRBJ1-6

cdr3_nt: TGTGCCAGCAGCTTGACAGGAGATCAAGAGACCCAGTACTTC
cdr3_aa: CASSLTGDQETQYF
clone_size: .
d_call: .
v_call: TRBV7-9
j_call: TRBJ2-5

cdr3_nt: TGTGCCAGCAGCTTAATAAACTCCGGGGAGCTGTTTTTT
cdr3_aa: CASSLINSGELFF
clone_size: .
d_call: .
v_call: TRBV7-3
j_call: TRBJ2-2

cdr3_nt: TGTGCCAGCAGTCGCGACAGAGAAGCTTTCTTT
cdr3_aa: CASSRDREAFF
clone_size: few
d_call: .
v_call: TRBV6-5
j_call: TRBJ1-1

cdr3_nt: TGTGCCAGCAGTGCCCAGGGTAATGAACTGTTTTTT
cdr3_aa: CASSAQGNELFF
clone_size: .
d_call: .
v_call: TRBV2
j_call: TRBJ1-4

cdr3_nt: TGTGCCAGCAGTAAGACAGGGGCTCGTAATCAGCCCCAGCATTTT
cdr3_aa: CASSKTGARNQPQHF
clone_size: few
d_call: TRBD1
v_call: TRBV6-2/TRBV6-3
j_call: TRBJ1-5

cdr3_nt: TGCGCCAGCAGCTCGGCGGGGCCAGCGGGTCACCCTGGAAACACCATATATTTT
cdr3_aa: CASSSAGPAGHPGNTIYF
clone_size: .
d_call: .
v_call: TRBV5-1
j_call: TRBJ1-3

cdr3_nt: TGTGCCAGCAGCGTAGGAGATCCTCCCTACGAGCAGTACTTC
cdr3_aa: CASSVGDPPYEQYF
clone_size: .
d_call: .
v_call: TRBV9
j_call: TRBJ2-7

cdr3_nt: TGTGCCAGCAGCTTGGAACAGGGGGCAGGTGGCTACACCTTC
cdr3_aa: CASSLEQGAGGYTF
clone_size: .
d_call: TRBD1
v_call: TRBV5-4
j_call: TRBJ1-2

cdr3_nt: TGTGCCAGCAGCTTAGACCAGAATCAGCCCCAGCATTTT
cdr3_aa: CASSLDQNQPQHF
clone_size: .
d_call: .
v_call: TRBV7-2
j_call: TRBJ1-5

cdr3_nt: TGTGCCATCAGACCGGGACAGGAATATGGCTACACCTTC
cdr3_aa: CAIRPGQEYGYTF
clone_size: few
d_call: TRBD1
v_call: TRBV10-3
j_call: TRBJ1-2

cdr3_nt: TGTGCCAGCTCGCTACTGGGCTTCGGGGCTGGGGCCAACGTCCTGACTTTC
cdr3_aa: CASSLLGFGAGANVLTF
clone_size: once
d_call: .
v_call: TRBV18
j_call: TRBJ2-6

cdr3_nt: TGTGCCAGCAGTAAAGGGGGCCGTGAAAAACTGTTTTTT
cdr3_aa: CASSKGGREKLFF
clone_size: .
d_call: TRBD1
v_call: TRBV25-1
j_call: TRBJ1-4

cdr3_nt: TGTGCCAGCAGCTTGAATACAGGAGTGAACACTGAAGCTTTCTTT
cdr3_aa: CASSLNTGVNTEAFF
clone_size: .
d_call: .
v_call: TRBV5-4
j_call: TRBJ1-1

cdr3_nt: TGTGCCAGCAGCTTAGTCGGGATCGGGCCCCAGCATTTT
cdr3_aa: CASSLVGIGPQHF
clone_size: .
d_call: .
v_call: TRBV7-8
j_call: TRBJ1-5

cdr3_nt: TGTGCCAGCAGTTTATTGGCAGAGCAAAGACACTCTGGGGCCAACGTCCTGACTTTC
cdr3_aa: CASSLLAEQRHSGANVLTF
clone_size: .
d_call: .
v_call: TRBV27
j_call: TRBJ2-6

cdr3_nt: TGTGCTAGTGGTTTGGGACGGGGGACAGCCGAAATGAACACTGAAGCTTTCTTT
cdr3_aa: CASGLGRGTAEMNTEAFF
clone_size: .
d_call: TRBD1
v_call: TRBV12-5
j_call: TRBJ1-1

cdr3_nt: TGTGCCCGACAGGGGACAGATTCACCCCTCCACTTT
cdr3_aa: CARQGTDSPLHF
clone_size: .
d_call: TRBD1
v_call: TRBV30
j_call: TRBJ1-6

cdr3_nt: TGTGCCAGCAGCGACGAACCTAGCGGGGGGACCGATACGCAGTATTTT
cdr3_aa: CASSDEPSGGTDTQYF
clone_size: .
d_call: TRBD2
v_call: TRBV11-2
j_call: TRBJ2-3

cdr3_nt: TGTGCCATCAGTGACCCCGTGGGGGGCTATGGCTACACCTTC
cdr3_aa: CAISDPVGGYGYTF
clone_size: few
d_call: .
v_call: TRBV10-3
j_call: TRBJ1-2

cdr3_nt: TGTGCCAGCAGCTCTGAGGACAGGGTCTATGGCTACACCTTC
cdr3_aa: CASSSEDRVYGYTF
clone_size: .
d_call: TRBD1
v_call: TRBV5-5
j_call: TRBJ1-2

cdr3_nt: TGTGCCACCAGTGCTGACAGGGCTACTGAAGCTTTCTTT
cdr3_aa: CATSADRATEAFF
clone_size: .
d_call: TRBD1
v_call: TRBV15
j_call: TRBJ1-1

cdr3_nt: TGTGCCAGCAGTGCGGCGCTAGCGGGGGGGCTTGAGCAGTTCTTC
cdr3_aa: CASSAALAGGLEQFF
clone_size: .
d_call: TRBD2
v_call: TRBV2
j_call: TRBJ2-1

cdr3_nt: TGTGCCAGCTCACCAGTAACGGGGTCTCAAGAGACCCAGTACTTC
cdr3_aa: CASSPVTGSQETQYF
clone_size: .
d_call: .
v_call: TRBV18
j_call: TRBJ2-5

cdr3_nt: TGTGCCAGCAGCCCACGAGACAGGCCGGGCGTCCTGACTTTC
cdr3_aa: CASSPRDRPGVLTF
clone_size: .
d_call: .
v_call: TRBV11-2
j_call: TRBJ2-6

cdr3_nt: TGTGCCAGCAGCCAAGGCACCACGAGGAGGGTGACACCCCTCCACTTT
cdr3_aa: CASSQGTTRRVTPLHF
clone_size: .
d_call: .
v_call: TRBV3-1/TRBV3-2
j_call: TRBJ1-6

cdr3_nt: TGTGCCAGCAGCCAGTACAGGGGCCTGAGGGGGACTGAAGCTTTCTTT
cdr3_aa: CASSQYRGLRGTEAFF
clone_size: .
d_call: TRBD1
v_call: TRBV14
j_call: TRBJ1-1

cdr3_nt: TGCGCCAGCAGCTCGGGACAGGGGCGGAATGAGCAGTTCTTC
cdr3_aa: CASSSGQGRNEQFF
clone_size: .
d_call: TRBD1
v_call: TRBV5-1
j_call: TRBJ2-1

cdr3_nt: TGTGCCAGCAGGTCGGGGGGGGTCACCTACGAGCAGTACTTC
cdr3_aa: CASRSGGVTYEQYF
clone_size: .
d_call: TRBD2
v_call: TRBV6-5
j_call: TRBJ2-7

cdr3_nt: TGTGCCAGCTCCAAGCAGGACAGGGTTAATTCACCCCTCCACTTT
cdr3_aa: CASSKQDRVNSPLHF
clone_size: .
d_call: TRBD1
v_call: TRBV5-4
j_call: TRBJ1-6

cdr3_nt: TGTGCCAGCAGTGAACTCCAGGGGAACTCTGGAAACACCATATATTTT
cdr3_aa: CASSELQGNSGNTIYF
clone_size: .
d_call: .
v_call: TRBV6-1
j_call: TRBJ1-3

cdr3_nt: TGTGCCAGCAGCCCTCAGGGCGGAGATACGCAGTATTTT
cdr3_aa: CASSPQGGDTQYF
clone_size: .
d_call: .
v_call: TRBV6-4
j_call: TRBJ2-3